This is a list of T cell receptor beta chains from one sample in a study of T cell repertoires in cytomegalovirus infection. Their target antigens are unknown. TCRdb re-derived calls from the reads in MiXCR, one entry per CDR3 protein. The sample shows fewer than 950,000 distinct CDR3 sequences, about 30% of them seen only once. The specimen comprised cultured CD8+ T cells from PBMCs, sampled from culture after CMV antigen stimulation. These receptors all stem from a human donor in good health (CMV status not recorded). Some clones in this sample may be carry-over from other donors' samples. Both conserved end residues are part of each CDR3. Each record gives: J gene, D gene, clone size, V gene, CDR3 DNA, CDR3 protein. D genes are given only for firm matches. Where a row states a size, it is once, few, many or the class of an expanded clone; other rows omit it.

TRBJ2-7,-,-,TRBV27,TGTGCCAGCAGTTTATCGGCGGCTACCTACGAGCAGTACTTC,CASSLSAATYEQYF
TRBJ2-3,-,-,TRBV7-8,TGTGTCAGCAGCCGAACAGCGGATACGCAGTATTTT,CVSSRTADTQYF
TRBJ2-7,-,-,TRBV19,TGTGCCAGTAGTATCGGGAGCGAGCAGTACTTC,CASSIGSEQYF
TRBJ1-2,-,few,TRBV6-2/TRBV6-3,TGTGCCAGCACCCTCGGACTGATCTATGGCTACACCTTC,CASTLGLIYGYTF
TRBJ2-1,TRBD2,-,TRBV6-5,TGTGCCAGCAGCCCCGGGACTAGGGAGCAGTTCTTC,CASSPGTREQFF
TRBJ2-3,TRBD2,-,TRBV12-3/TRBV12-4,TGTGCCAGCACAAAAGCGGGGGCCTACACAGATACGCAGTATTTT,CASTKAGAYTDTQYF
TRBJ2-3,-,-,TRBV27,TGTGCCAGCAGTTCCCAGGGTTCTAGCACAGATACGCAGTATTTT,CASSSQGSSTDTQYF
TRBJ1-2,TRBD1,few,TRBV25-1,TGTGCCAGCAGTGAATTTTTCGGGACAGCAGCTAACTATGGCTACACCTTC,CASSEFFGTAANYGYTF
TRBJ2-7,-,-,TRBV10-2,TGCGCCAGCAGAGAGGTCCTTTACGAGCAGTACTTC,CASREVLYEQYF
TRBJ1-5,TRBD1,-,TRBV27,TGTGCCACCTCCAGGTCGCAGGGGGCGAGCAATCAGCCCCAGCATTTT,CATSRSQGASNQPQHF
TRBJ2-5,-,-,TRBV6-5,TGTGCCAGCATTTCGGGCCCCCCGGGGGAGACCCAGTACTTC,CASISGPPGETQYF
TRBJ2-1,-,few,TRBV4-3,TGCGCCAGCAGCCGGCTAAGCTACGATGAGCAGTTCTTC,CASSRLSYDEQFF
TRBJ1-6,-,few,TRBV6-2/TRBV6-3,TGTGCCACCCAGGAATTAACCGACGACAATTCACCCCTCCACTTT,CATQELTDDNSPLHF
TRBJ2-2,TRBD2,-,TRBV7-8,TGTGCCAGCACTAGCGGTGAACGGGAGGAGCTGTTTTTT,CASTSGEREELFF
TRBJ2-1,-,many,TRBV28,TGTGCCAGCAGTCGAACTACCAAGCAGGTTGAGCAGTTCTTC,CASSRTTKQVEQFF
TRBJ1-5,-,-,TRBV19,TGTGCCAGTATTAAGGCGTATAGCAATCAGCCCCAGCATTTT,CASIKAYSNQPQHF
TRBJ2-1,-,few,TRBV7-2,TGTGCCAGCAGCCACCGAGGGGTAAACTACAATGAGCAGTTCTTC,CASSHRGVNYNEQFF
TRBJ1-1,-,many,TRBV7-2,TGTGCCAGCAGCTTACTGGGTTACACTGAAGCTTTCTTT,CASSLLGYTEAFF
TRBJ1-1,-,-,TRBV2,TGTGCCGGCCTGCGGACAGTGAACACTGAAGCTTTCTTT,CAGLRTVNTEAFF
TRBJ1-5,TRBD1,few,TRBV19,TGTGCTACTGGCAGGGGGCCGTATAGCAATCAGCCCCAGCATTTT,CATGRGPYSNQPQHF
TRBJ1-1,-,-,TRBV6-6,TGTGCCAGCAGTCCCAACGGGGAGGTCACTGAAGCTTTCTTT,CASSPNGEVTEAFF
TRBJ2-1,TRBD2,many,TRBV7-8,TGTGCCAGCAGCGACGGACTAGCGGGGGGGCCGGTCTACAATGAGCAGTTCTTC,CASSDGLAGGPVYNEQFF
TRBJ1-2,-,-,TRBV14,TGTGCCAGCAGCCAGGACCTAAGACCGGGACCGATTAACTATGGCTACACCTTC,CASSQDLRPGPINYGYTF
TRBJ2-7,-,-,TRBV2,TGTGCCAGCAGTATAGTAGTGGGATCGGGCGAGCAGTACTTC,CASSIVVGSGEQYF
TRBJ2-2,-,-,TRBV20-1,TGCAGTGCTAGGGCTGTGGGCGGGGAGCTGTTTTTT,CSARAVGGELFF
TRBJ1-6,-,few,TRBV27,TGTGCCAGCAGTTCGATAGGGGGAAATTCACCCCTCCACTTT,CASSSIGGNSPLHF
TRBJ1-2,TRBD1,-,TRBV2,TGTGCCAGCCCCGGACTGACAGGGCCCATCCTTATTGGCTACACCTTC,CASPGLTGPILIGYTF
TRBJ2-7,-,-,TRBV7-8,TGCACCTCGGGGGGCGGGGTAACCTACGAGCAGTACTTC,CTSGGGVTYEQYF
TRBJ1-2,-,once,TRBV29-1,TGCAGCGTTGAAACCAGAAGCTATGGCTACACCTTC,CSVETRSYGYTF
TRBJ1-4,-,-,TRBV7-2,TGTGCCAGCAGCCCTAGCGGAGGAAGGGATGAAAAACTGTTTTTT,CASSPSGGRDEKLFF
TRBJ2-2,-,-,TRBV19,TGTGCCAGTGAGGGGAAGGTCGGCACCGGGGAGCTGTTTTTT,CASEGKVGTGELFF
TRBJ2-1,TRBD1,few,TRBV6-2/TRBV6-3,TGTGCCAGCGATTCGGGACAGGTATACTACAATGAGCAGTTCTTC,CASDSGQVYYNEQFF
TRBJ2-3,TRBD2,-,TRBV5-4,TGTGCCAGCAGCCCCACAGTAGCGGGGTTGCATACGCAGTATTTT,CASSPTVAGLHTQYF
TRBJ2-3,-,many,TRBV7-3,TGTGCCAGCAGCCTCTGGGCGAGGGACCGCGTCACAGATACGCAGTATTTT,CASSLWARDRVTDTQYF
TRBJ2-7,TRBD1,few,TRBV7-9,TGTGCCAGCAGCGTTCGACAGGGAAGAACCTTCTACGAGCAGTACTTC,CASSVRQGRTFYEQYF
TRBJ1-5,-,few,TRBV28,TGTGCCAGCACCCCGCAGACGGGCACGAATCAGCCCCAGCATTTT,CASTPQTGTNQPQHF
TRBJ2-7,TRBD2,few,TRBV27,TGTGCCAGCAGTCCTGGCGGGGGACGCTACGAGCAGTACTTC,CASSPGGGRYEQYF
TRBJ2-3,TRBD2,few,TRBV12-3/TRBV12-4,TGTGCCAGCAGTGAAGGGACTAGCGGGACCGGGACAGATACGCAGTATTTT,CASSEGTSGTGTDTQYF
TRBJ2-1,TRBD2,many,TRBV7-6,TGTGCCAGCAGCCACGAAGCGGGGGGGCCGAACAATGAGCAGTTCTTC,CASSHEAGGPNNEQFF
TRBJ2-2,TRBD2,-,TRBV28,TGTGCCAGCAGTTTATTCGGGGGGAAAAGGGAGCTGTTTTTT,CASSLFGGKRELFF
TRBJ1-4,-,few,TRBV7-9,TGTGCCAGCAGCTTTCTCACTAATGAAAAACTGTTTTTT,CASSFLTNEKLFF